The T cell receptor beta chain under discussion was sequenced for a study of blood T cell repertoires in COVID-19 (dated by TCRdb to 2020 to 2022). Concerning the study at large: The collaborator samples originated in the United States, Italy and Spain and spanned the acute and convalescent phases of COVID-19. The prospective study material was composed of cDNA or gDNA derived from T cells, B-cell-depleted T cells, or PBMCs. Deeply sampled blood TCRbeta repertoires from subjects exposed to, actively infected with, or recovered from COVID-19 were included in the dataset. The repertoires were made available in a free public database intended to serve as a resource for research on the immune response to SARS-CoV-2. The samples were drawn from the first 160 participants of the ongoing ImmuneRACE study and from 1,254 subjects provided by 6 global collaborators. The sample metadata nearly always contained a de-identified subject ID, COVID-19 status, age in years and sex. Where available, HLA class I and class II types were taken from metadata supplied by the sample provider and were not determined by assay-based typing.

On this clone: It has no known antigen specificity. No much larger clonotype is one base removed from it; base qualities were not supplied.

One collaborating source in Seattle enrolled patients while the patients were actively infected and followed the patients over time throughout the course of disease. Whole blood was collected in K2EDTA tubes by collaborating institutions according to the institutions' own protocols. For TCRbeta analysis, collaborators shipped samples in one of three forms: frozen whole blood, isolated PBMCs, or DNA extracted from either of those sample types. At the junction V is shortened by 0 bases and J by 8 bases, with 12 bases in between. Including the terminal cysteine and phenylalanine, the CDR3 comprises 14 residues. Of all the DNA, just the CDR3 is kept, 42 bases in frame from base 1. From a lookup of the germline V gene, CDR1 and CDR2 are SGHRS and YFSETQ. Overall results and qualifications from the work: The quantity of clinical and demographic metadata differed by source and by participant and was supplied without curation.

TCRbeta CDR3 regions were amplified from genomic DNA using the immunoSEQ Assay, a bias-controlled multiplex PCR. In the original analysis: The number of nucleated cells in each sample was estimated by amplification of reference gene primers within the assay. To quantify the absolute abundance of each unique TCRbeta CDR3 rearrangement, sequence reads were collapsed and filtered. For each sample, productive Simpson clonality was calculated as the square root of Simpson's diversity index across productive rearrangements. TCRdb's version of the immuneACCESS table is confined to in-frame rearrangements and falls short of the full clone set. An unresolved V gene accounts for under half of the shortfall where checked; the remainder is of unknown origin. That table supplies the V and J calls and clone size; D and trimming were determined from the DNA. The table for this sample lists about 210,000 clones; 80% to 85% of them were counted only once. Over 4% of the sample comes from the top ten.

This clonotype originated in a woman in her sixties or seventies with COVID-19, enrolled during active disease. The sequenced sample was peripheral blood. Recombination connected TRBV5-1 to TRBJ1-5; perhaps TRBD1 is the D gene, with 5 bases matching. The CDR3 has the sequence CASSLEDGGKPQHF. The DNA sequence is as follows: TGCGCCAGCAGCTTGGAGGATGGGGGGAAGCCCCAGCATTTT.